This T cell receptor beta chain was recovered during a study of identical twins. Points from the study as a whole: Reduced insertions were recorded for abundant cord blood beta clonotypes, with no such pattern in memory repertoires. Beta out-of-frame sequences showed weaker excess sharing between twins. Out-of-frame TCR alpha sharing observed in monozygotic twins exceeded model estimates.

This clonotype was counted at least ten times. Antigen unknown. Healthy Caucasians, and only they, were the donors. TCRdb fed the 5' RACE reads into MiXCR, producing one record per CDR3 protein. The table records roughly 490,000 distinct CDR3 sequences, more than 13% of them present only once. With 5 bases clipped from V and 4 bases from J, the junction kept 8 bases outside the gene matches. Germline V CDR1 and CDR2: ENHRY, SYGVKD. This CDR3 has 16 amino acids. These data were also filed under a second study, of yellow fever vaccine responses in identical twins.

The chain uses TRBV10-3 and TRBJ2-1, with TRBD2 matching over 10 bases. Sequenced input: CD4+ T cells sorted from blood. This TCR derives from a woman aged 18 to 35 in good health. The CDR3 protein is CAISTLAGGSYNEQFF. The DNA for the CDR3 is TGTGCCATCAGTACCTTAGCGGGAGGCTCGTACAATGAGCAGTTCTTC.